This TCR beta chain came from a study of OX40 agonist ivuxolimab in advanced cancers. CDR3 length: 14 amino acids. The J segment lost 4 bases and the V segment lost 0 bases, leaving 2 bases of the junction unmatched. The germline V gene has CDR1 GTSNPN and CDR2 SVGIG (reference sequence). The repertoire was sequenced with immunoSEQ multiplex PCR; TCRdb's copy has only in-frame clones and lacks some. Found here are some 64,000 clones, around 85% of them singletons; the top ten hold around 0.76%. This clone has just one count. This sample comprised CD4+ or CD8+ T cells sorted from blood, obtained in a trial of the OX40 agonist ivuxolimab. The TCR originated in an adult with an advanced solid tumor such as melanoma, head and neck, liver or kidney cancer. The J gene is TRBJ2-7, the V gene TRBV30; TRBD2 matches 11 bases. CDR3 amino acids: CAWSVTSGRYEQYF. CDR3 in DNA: TGTGCCTGGAGTGTAACTAGCGGGAGATACGAGCAGTACTTC.